One and the same sample provided the 24 T cell receptor beta chains below, sequenced in a study of resident and recirculating memory T cells in vitiligo. Repertoires were generated with immunoSEQ multiplex PCR, while TCRdb's copy carries only in-frame clones and drops some. The sample shows roughly 80,000 clones, roughly 94% of them seen only once. Sequencing was done on a sample of blood. The receptors here all came from a male donor with vitiligo.

The chain is built from TRBV7-9 and TRBJ1-2; unclear D gene. V lost 1 base to trimming and J lost 4 bases, with 16 bases between them. This CDR3 is built from 16 residues. The germline CDR1 and CDR2 sequences are SEHNR and FQNEAQ (reference sequence). In DNA, the CDR3 is TGTGCCAGCAGCTTAGGTGGCGGTAGGACTCCCTATGGCTACACCTTC. Translating gives CASSLGGGRTPYGYTF.

V and J are TRBV9 and TRBJ2-7; 8 bases align to TRBD2. Trimming cost V 0 bases and J 0 bases; bases outside gene matches: 11. The CDR3 is 18 amino acids. The germline gives CDR1 SGDLS, CDR2 YYNGEE. CDR3 loop: CASSVGGSLAGDSYEQYF. The CDR3 nucleotides read TGTGCCAGCAGCGTAGGGGGCAGCCTAGCGGGCGACTCCTACGAGCAGTACTTC.

The chain employs TRBV28 and TRBJ2-5; 8 nucleotides align to TRBD1. With V trimmed by 3 bases and J by 5 bases, 14 bases remained unmatched. Germline assignment: CDR1 MDHEN and CDR2 SYDVKM. The CDR3 loop spans 17 amino acids. CDR3 region: CASSFTGAGGAEETQYF. For the CDR3, the DNA is TGTGCCAGCAGTTTCACGGGGGCAGGGGGCGCGGAGGAGACCCAGTACTTC.

The chain couples TRBV5-1 to TRBJ1-1; 11 bases are a match to TRBD1. Germline trimming cut 3 bases from V and 6 bases from J; bases unmatched to any gene: 1. The length of the CDR3 is 13 residues. Germline values: CDR1 SGHRS, CDR2 YFSETQ. CDR3 nucleotide sequence: TGCGCCAGCAGCTCGGGACAGGGGGCTGAAGCTTTCTTT. It is translated as CASSSGQGAEAFF.

This clone was observed a single time. The V and J genes are TRBV27 and TRBJ2-1, with D possibly matching TRBD2 (6 bases). The CDR3 runs to 17 residues. The V end lost 3 bases, the J end lost 10 bases, and 25 bases lay between the germline ends. Germline V gene data show CDR1 as MNHEY and CDR2 as SMNVEV (reference sequence). CDR3 DNA sequence: TGTGCCAGCAGTTTTGGCGGGATGTTTGGCGTAGGGTACGAGCAGTTCTTC. Protein product: CASSFGGMFGVGYEQFF.

V gene TRBV7-9 combines with J gene TRBJ1-5; 7 bases are shared with TRBD1. V lost 0 bases to trimming and J lost 7 bases; unmatched junction nucleotides: 6. The germline V gene has CDR1 SEHNR and CDR2 FQNEAQ (reference sequence). This CDR3 comprises 15 residues. The CDR3 spells CASSLAGTDSQPQHF. CDR3 nucleotide sequence: TGTGCCAGCAGCTTAGCGGGGACAGATAGCCAGCCCCAGCATTTT. The full variable domain, its missing parts supplied by reference TRBV7-9 and TRBJ1-5, is DTGVSQNPRHKITKRGQNVTFRCDPISEHNRLYWYRQTLGQGPEFLTYFQNEAQLEKSRLLSDRFSAERPKGSFSTLEIQRTEQGDSAMYLCASSLAGTDSQPQHFGDGTRLSIL.

J is TRBJ2-1 and V is TRBV5-1, with a weak D call TRBD2 (6 bases). Germline V lookup: CDR1 SGHRS, CDR2 YFSETQ. Trimming left V 4 bases short and J 12 bases short, with 17 bases between. CDR3 length: 13 amino acids. The CDR3 nucleotides are TGCGCCAGCAGCCCTAAGGAGGGCCTGGTGCAGTTCTTC. Its translation: CASSPKEGLVQFF.

The chain links TRBV28 to TRBJ2-7, with 9 bases that match TRBD1. The germline CDR1 and CDR2 sequences are MDHEN and SYDVKM. The J segment lost 3 bases and the V segment lost 8 bases, leaving 5 bases of the junction unmatched. The CDR3 has 13 amino acids. The CDR3 reads CASGGGQGYEQYF. Here the CDR3 DNA reads TGTGCCAGCGGGGGGGGACAGGGCTACGAGCAGTACTTC.

The genes are TRBV7-2 and TRBJ2-3; the D gene is possibly TRBD2 (6 bases). From germline, CDR1 is SGHTA and CDR2 FQGNSA. V was cut by 8 bases and J by 6 bases, with 15 bases left in between. CDR3 length: 13 amino acids. CDR3 in DNA: TGTGCCAGCGGGAGGCCCCAAAGGGATACGCAGTATTTT. Residues: CASGRPQRDTQYF.

This clone appeared once. V is TRBV13 and J is TRBJ2-3; D gene uncertain. There are 14 residues in the CDR3. V lost 5 bases, J lost 3 bases, and 12 bases lay in between. From germline, CDR1 is PRHDT and CDR2 FYEKMQ (reference sequence). CDR3 nucleotides: TGTGCCAGCAGCCTCCCCTTGAGGACAGATACGCAGTATTTT. Amino acid sequence: CASSLPLRTDTQYF.

A single count supports this clone. The genes are TRBV27 and TRBJ1-2, with D unresolved. The V gene lost 0 bases and the J gene lost 4 bases, with 6 bases spanning the gap. Germline V gene lookup returns CDR1 MNHEY and CDR2 SMNVEV (reference sequence). The CDR3 extends over 13 amino acids. CDR3 DNA sequence: TGTGCCAGCAGTTTATCTAACAGCTATGGCTACACCTTC. Its protein is CASSLSNSYGYTF.

This clone was observed once. The gene calls are TRBV21-1 and TRBJ2-7; the table's D call, TRBD2, has no DNA check behind it. TRBV21-1 is assigned pseudogene status. The length of the CDR3 is 18 residues. The CDR3 reads CASSPRLAGGGALYEQYF. For the CDR3, the DNA is TGTGCCAGCAGCCCCCGACTAGCGGGAGGTGGGGCATTATACGAGCAGTACTTC.

CDR3 residues: CASSPDWRTEAFF. The CDR3 nucleotides are TGTGCCAGCAGCCCGGACTGGAGGACTGAAGCTTTCTTT. This chain joins TRBV28 and TRBJ1-1; no reliable D call. CDR1 is MDHEN, CDR2 SYDVKM, per germline. This CDR3 has 13 residues. Trimming cost V 6 bases and J 5 bases, with 13 bases left between them. The full variable domain, with the rest looked up from reference TRBV28 and TRBJ1-1, is DVKVTQSSRYLVKRTGEKVFLECVQDMDHENMFWYRQDPGLGLRLIYFSYDVKMKEKGDIPEGYSVSREKKERFSLILESASTNQTSMYLCASSPDWRTEAFFGQGTRLTVV.

The J gene is TRBJ1-5, the V gene TRBV10-3; 8 bases align to TRBD1. The length of the CDR3 is 17 residues. From germline, CDR1 is ENHRY and CDR2 SYGVKD. The V segment lost 6 bases and the J segment 6 bases; nucleotides outside the gene matches: 16. The CDR3 DNA reads TGTGCCATCAGACGAACAAAGCAGGGGGCGCCGGGTCAGCCCCAGCATTTT. It encodes CAIRRTKQGAPGQPQHF.

V gene TRBV10-3 combines with J gene TRBJ2-2, with D maybe TRBD2 (6 bases). Per the germline V gene, CDR1 is ENHRY and CDR2 is SYGVKD. V lost 7 bases and J 6 bases, leaving 15 bases between the germline ends. The CDR3 runs 14 residues. The CDR3 here is CAITPGLQAGELFF. The DNA of the CDR3 is TGTGCCATCACTCCGGGACTCCAGGCCGGGGAGCTGTTTTTT.

The chain recombines TRBV4-3 with TRBJ1-5; 10 bases are shared with TRBD1. The CDR3 covers 18 residues. Losses at the gene ends were 4 bases for V and 7 bases for J; bases not matched to a gene: 16. The germline V gene encodes CDR1 LGHNA and CDR2 YSLEER. CDR3 region: CASSPQASGTGVQQPQHF. CDR3 sequence (DNA): TGCGCCAGCAGCCCCCAGGCCTCCGGGACAGGGGTTCAGCAGCCCCAGCATTTT.

The rearrangement uses TRBV28 and TRBJ1-4; no clear D. The germline CDR1 and CDR2 sequences are MDHEN and SYDVKM. The CDR3 runs 15 residues. The ends were cut back, 3 bases at V and 8 bases at J, with 16 bases in the middle. In DNA, the CDR3 is TGTGCCAGCAGTTTCGTCGTAGGGAGGGAGGAAAAACTGTTTTTT. This encodes CASSFVVGREEKLFF.

The J gene is TRBJ2-7, the V gene TRBV10-1, with a weak D call TRBD1 (6 bases). Germline loops: CDR1 WNHNN, CDR2 SYGVQD (reference sequence). The CDR3 is 13 amino acids. V lost 4 bases and J lost 3, with 10 bases in between. The CDR3 DNA follows: TGCGCCAGCAGTGTGGGACACCTCTACGAGCAGTACTTC. Translating gives CASSVGHLYEQYF.

This clone appeared once. J is TRBJ1-5 and V is TRBV30; D may be TRBD1 (5 bases). Looked up from germline, CDR1 is GTSNPN and CDR2 is SVGIG (reference sequence). V was trimmed by 2 bases and J by 4 bases, leaving 21 bases between them. This CDR3 spans 17 amino acids. DNA of the CDR3: TGTGCCTGGAGTCCCTACGGATCCGGCGGGGGTAATCAGCCCCAGCATTTT. Translating gives CAWSPYGSGGGNQPQHF. Complete variable domain (other parts from reference TRBV30 and TRBJ1-5): SQTIHQWPATLVQPVGSPLSLECTVEGTSNPNLYWYRQAAGRGLQLLFYSVGIGQISSEVPQNLSASRPQDRQFILSSKKLLLSDSGFYLCAWSPYGSGGGNQPQHFGDGTRLSIL.

This chain connects TRBV6-1 to TRBJ2-1, with D perhaps matching TRBD2 (5 bases). There are 15 residues in the CDR3. CDR1 is MNHNS, CDR2 SASEGT, per germline. Trimming stripped 0 bases from V and 4 bases from J, with 10 bases between. CDR3: CASSEAGATYNEQFF. The CDR3 nucleotides are TGTGCCAGCAGTGAAGCGGGAGCCACATACAATGAGCAGTTCTTC.

This rearrangement joins TRBV5-1 to TRBJ1-1; 9 bases map to TRBD1. The CDR3 has 15 residues. Germline V CDR1 and CDR2: SGHRS, YFSETQ. V shed 4 bases and J 5 bases; nucleotides not matched to a gene: 9. The DNA of the CDR3 is TGCGCCAGCAGCCTAAGTGGACAGGGGATTACTGAAGCTTTCTTT. It translates to CASSLSGQGITEAFF.

The V gene is TRBV7-9, the J gene TRBJ1-2; no definite D call. Deletions cut 5 bases from V and 5 bases from J, with 9 bases between. This CDR3 is 12 amino acids long. Germline CDR1 reads SEHNR; CDR2 reads FQNEAQ (reference sequence). The CDR3 DNA is TGTGCCAGCAGCCCAGTATGGTATGGCTACACCTTC. As protein: CASSPVWYGYTF.

V is TRBV5-1 and J is TRBJ1-2; D remains unclear. The V gene lost 7 bases and the J gene lost 6 bases, with 13 bases spanning the gap. Germline-derived CDR1 and CDR2 are SGHRS and YFSETQ. This CDR3 contains 12 residues. DNA of the CDR3: TGCGCCAGCTGGCGGATGGGTGATGGCTACACCTTC. This sequence encodes CASWRMGDGYTF.

This clone was detected once. J is TRBJ2-3 and V is TRBV6-6; D is perhaps TRBD1 (5 bases). The CDR3 totals 15 residues. Germline assignment: CDR1 MNHNY and CDR2 SVGAGI (reference sequence). V gave up 2 bases and J gave up 2 bases, with 11 bases separating them. The DNA for the CDR3 is TGTGCCAGCAGTTACCCAGAGACAGCCACAGATACGCAGTATTTT. Translation gives CASSYPETATDTQYF.